This TCR beta chain emerged from a study of blood T cell repertoires in COVID-19. Study as a whole: The United States, Italy and Spain supplied acute and convalescent COVID-19 samples.

In the authors' workflow: Researchers report that nucleated cell counts were estimated from reference gene primer amplification. Here immunoSEQ multiplex PCR was the method, and the copy in TCRdb shows in-frame clones only, minus some. V and J calls and clone size follow that table, whereas D and trimming were derived from the DNA. The data contain some 250,000 clones, about 70% of them seen just once; the ten biggest clones take up over 3%. V trimming: 3 bases; J trimming: 2 bases; junction bases outside the gene matches: 1. The V gene's germline CDR1 is SEHNR and CDR2 FQNEAQ (reference sequence). This CDR3 is 15 amino acids long.

The chain is built from TRBV7-9 and TRBJ2-7, with TRBD2 matching 13 bases. The source is a woman older than 75 with acute or convalescent COVID-19. The sample comprised peripheral blood. CDR3 bases: TGTGCCAGCAGCTTCGGGACTAGCGGGACCTACGAGCAGTACTTC. Protein: CASSFGTSGTYEQYF.